The clone carrying this TCR beta chain was seen just once. This record belongs to a study of OX40 agonist ivuxolimab in advanced cancers. Study as a whole: Patients received ivuxolimab, an agonistic anti-OX40 (CD134) antibody. Patients were under 90% male with ages roughly 23 to 85, mean approximately 55. Prior therapy, whether anti-PD-1, anti-PD-L1 or anti-CTLA-4, was allowed, and 30% to 40% had some.

The CDR3 loop spans 16 amino acids. Unmatched junction bases numbered 9, after V lost 4 bases and J lost 1 base. Looked up from germline, CDR1 is SGHRS and CDR2 is YFSETQ. Profiling relied on immunoSEQ multiplex PCR, and the TCRdb table lists in-frame clones only, not all of them. The sample comprises 55,000 to 70,000 clones, around 88% of which are singletons, and roughly 2.7% rests with the top ten. The receptor's source is an adult with an advanced solid tumor such as melanoma, head and neck, liver or kidney cancer. Sequencing used CD4+ or CD8+ T cells sorted from blood, obtained in a trial of the OX40 agonist ivuxolimab. The V call is TRBV5-1, the J call TRBJ1-1; 8 bases line up with TRBD1. The DNA of the CDR3 is TGCGCCAGCAGCCCCCGGACTGGACAGGGGAACACTGAAGCTTTCTTT. Its protein product is CASSPRTGQGNTEAFF.